This T cell receptor beta chain was captured by sequencing in a study of cytomegalovirus exposure and HLA in healthy donors. V lost 7 bases and J lost 2; bases outside the gene matches: 11. The CDR3 spans 18 residues. Germline assignment: CDR1 MNHEY and CDR2 SMNVEV (reference sequence). 13 Jbeta primers and 60 Vbeta primers were used for the PCR. Sequencing was performed with immunoSEQ multiplex PCR; in TCRdb, only in-frame clones are kept and a portion is missing. Of about 160,000 clones listed, around four fifths are singletons. Study conclusions and caveats: One variant, a missense change in DCLRE1C, was linked in a later analysis to TCR beta V- and J-gene trimming. Indistinguishable V segments such as TRBV6-2 and TRBV6-3 were excluded.

As regards this clone: The target antigen is unknown.

This receptor was identified in a middle-aged man in good health and CMV-seropositive. V is TRBV27 and J is TRBJ2-7, with 16 bases fitting TRBD2. The sample was PBMCs. CDR3 residues: CASTTVRGTSGRAYEQYF. The CDR3, as DNA: TGTGCCAGCACCACCGTCCGCGGGACTAGCGGGAGGGCCTACGAGCAGTACTTC.